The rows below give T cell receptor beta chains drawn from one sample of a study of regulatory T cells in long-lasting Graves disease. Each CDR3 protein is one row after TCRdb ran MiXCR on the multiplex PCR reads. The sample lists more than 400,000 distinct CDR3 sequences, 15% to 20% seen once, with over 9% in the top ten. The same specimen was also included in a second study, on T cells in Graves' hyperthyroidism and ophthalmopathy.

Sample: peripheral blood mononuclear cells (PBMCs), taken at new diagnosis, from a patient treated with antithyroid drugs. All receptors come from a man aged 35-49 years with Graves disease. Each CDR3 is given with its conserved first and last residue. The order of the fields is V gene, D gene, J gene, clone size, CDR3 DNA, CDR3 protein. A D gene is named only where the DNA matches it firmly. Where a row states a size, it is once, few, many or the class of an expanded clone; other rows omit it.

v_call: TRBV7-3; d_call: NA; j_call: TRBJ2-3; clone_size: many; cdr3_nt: TGTGCCAGCAGCTTATACCCAACAGATACGCAGTATTTT; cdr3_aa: CASSLYPTDTQYF
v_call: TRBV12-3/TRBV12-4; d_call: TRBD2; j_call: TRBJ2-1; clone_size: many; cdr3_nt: TGTGCCAGCAGCTACCCAGCGGGAGGGCCGAGTAATGAGCAGTTCTTC; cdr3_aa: CASSYPAGGPSNEQFF
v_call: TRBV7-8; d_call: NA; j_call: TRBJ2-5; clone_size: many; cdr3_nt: TGTGCCAGCAGACCCCCGCGAGGGCCCGGGGAGACCCAGTACTTC; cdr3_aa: CASRPPRGPGETQYF
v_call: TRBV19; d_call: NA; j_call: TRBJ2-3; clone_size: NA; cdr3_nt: TGTGCCAGTAGTGCGTTGGATAGCACAGATACGCAGTATTTT; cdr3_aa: CASSALDSTDTQYF
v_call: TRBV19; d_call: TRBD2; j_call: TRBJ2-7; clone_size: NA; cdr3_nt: TGTGCCAGTAGTTTCCGTCCCGGACTAGCGGGTAGCTCCTACGAGCAGTACTTC; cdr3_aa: CASSFRPGLAGSSYEQYF
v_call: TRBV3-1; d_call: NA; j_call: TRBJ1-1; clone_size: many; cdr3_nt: TGTGCCAGCAGCGTAGAGGGCAGGGGAACTGAAGCTTTCTTT; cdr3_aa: CASSVEGRGTEAFF
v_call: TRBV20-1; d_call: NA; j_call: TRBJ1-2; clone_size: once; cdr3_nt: TGCAGTGCTTCTCAGCGGGGGGGGCCTCATGGCTACACCTTC; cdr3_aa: CSASQRGGPHGYTF
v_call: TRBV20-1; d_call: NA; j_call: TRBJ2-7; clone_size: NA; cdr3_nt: TGCAGTGCTAGAGACTCACACCGAAACGACTACGAGCAGTACTTC; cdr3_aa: CSARDSHRNDYEQYF
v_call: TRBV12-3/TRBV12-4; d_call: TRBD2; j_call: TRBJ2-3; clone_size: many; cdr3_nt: TGTGCCAGCAGTCGCAGCGGGAGGGAGGCAGATACGCAGTATTTT; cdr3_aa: CASSRSGREADTQYF
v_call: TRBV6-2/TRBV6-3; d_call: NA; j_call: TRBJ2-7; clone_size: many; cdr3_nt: TGTGCCAGCAGCTCTAGGGGCCCACCCCACGAGCAGTACTTC; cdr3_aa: CASSSRGPPHEQYF
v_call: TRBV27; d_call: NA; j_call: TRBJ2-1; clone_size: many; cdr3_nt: TGTGCCAGCAGTTCCTCGGAGTACAATGAGCAGTTCTTC; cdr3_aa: CASSSSEYNEQFF
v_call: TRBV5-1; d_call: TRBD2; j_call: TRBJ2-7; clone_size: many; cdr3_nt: TGCGCCAGCAGCTCGTTAGCGGGGGCCTCTGGCGAGCAGTACTTC; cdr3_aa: CASSSLAGASGEQYF
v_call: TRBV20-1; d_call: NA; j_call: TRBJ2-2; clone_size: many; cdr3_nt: TGCAGTGCCCGTCGGAGCGGAACCGGGGAGCTGTTTTTT; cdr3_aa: CSARRSGTGELFF
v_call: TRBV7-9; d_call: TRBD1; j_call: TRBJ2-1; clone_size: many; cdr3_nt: TGTGCCAGCACCTCTCGAGGACAGGATTACAATGAGCAGTTCTTC; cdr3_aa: CASTSRGQDYNEQFF
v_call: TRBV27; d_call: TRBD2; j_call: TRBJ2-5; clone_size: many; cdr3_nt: TGTGCCAGCACCCCACGACTAGCGGGAGGTACGGGGGAGATCCAGTACTTC; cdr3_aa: CASTPRLAGGTGEIQYF
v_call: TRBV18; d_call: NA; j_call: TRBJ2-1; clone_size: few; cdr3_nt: TGTGCCAGCTCTCCCCTAGCGCCGACCTACAATGAGCAGTTCTTC; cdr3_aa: CASSPLAPTYNEQFF
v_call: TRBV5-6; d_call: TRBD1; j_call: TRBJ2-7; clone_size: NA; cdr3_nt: TGTGCCAGCAGCTTCTGGACAGGGCCCTACGAGCAGTACTTC; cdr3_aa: CASSFWTGPYEQYF
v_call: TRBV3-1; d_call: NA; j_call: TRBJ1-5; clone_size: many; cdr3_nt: TGTGCCAGCAGCCAATTCGGGAGCAATCAGCCCCAGCATTTT; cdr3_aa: CASSQFGSNQPQHF
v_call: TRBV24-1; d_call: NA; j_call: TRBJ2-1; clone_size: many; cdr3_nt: TGTGCCACCAGTGATATAGGGACACCCGACTCCTACAATGAGCAGTTCTTC; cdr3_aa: CATSDIGTPDSYNEQFF
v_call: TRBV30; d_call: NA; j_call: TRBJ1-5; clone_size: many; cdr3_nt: TGTGCCTGGAGTGTACGGTTCGGGGATTGGTATGGCAATCAGCCCCAGCATTTT; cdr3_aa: CAWSVRFGDWYGNQPQHF
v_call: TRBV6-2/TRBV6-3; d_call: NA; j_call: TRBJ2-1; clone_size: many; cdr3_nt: TGTGCCAGCAGTGAACCCTGGTCAGGCAATGAGCAGTTCTTC; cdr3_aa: CASSEPWSGNEQFF
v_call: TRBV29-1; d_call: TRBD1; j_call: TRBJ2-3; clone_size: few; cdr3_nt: TGCAGCGTCGCAGGGACAGGGGAGCAGTATTTT; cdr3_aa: CSVAGTGEQYF
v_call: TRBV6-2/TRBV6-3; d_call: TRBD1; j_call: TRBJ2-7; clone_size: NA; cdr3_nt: TGTGCCAGCAGGAGTTCCGGGACAGGGGGGCACGAGCAGTACTTC; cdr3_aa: CASRSSGTGGHEQYF
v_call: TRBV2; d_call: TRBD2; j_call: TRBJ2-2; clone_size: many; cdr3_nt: TGTGCCAGCAGTGATTTGGTAGCGGGAGTAGGCGCCGGGGAGCTGTTTTTT; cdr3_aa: CASSDLVAGVGAGELFF
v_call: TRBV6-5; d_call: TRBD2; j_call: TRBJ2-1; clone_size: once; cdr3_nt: TGTGCCAGCAGTTACCTTGCGGGAGGCTATGAGCAGTTCTTC; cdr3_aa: CASSYLAGGYEQFF
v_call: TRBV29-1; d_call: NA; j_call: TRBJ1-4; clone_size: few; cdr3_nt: TGCAGCGTTGAAGGGCTTCAGGGTGAGGGTGAAAAACTGTTTTTT; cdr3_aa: CSVEGLQGEGEKLFF
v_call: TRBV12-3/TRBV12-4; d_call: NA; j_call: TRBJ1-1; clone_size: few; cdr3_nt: TGTGCCAGCAGCCCACCACAGGGCCCGAACACTGAAGCTTTCTTT; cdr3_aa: CASSPPQGPNTEAFF
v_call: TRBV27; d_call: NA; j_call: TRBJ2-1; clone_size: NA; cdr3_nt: TGTGCCAGCGGATTAGCCGTCAATGAGCAGTTCTTC; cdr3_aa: CASGLAVNEQFF
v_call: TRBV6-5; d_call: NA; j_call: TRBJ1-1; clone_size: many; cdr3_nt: TGTGCCAGCAGTTACGGTACGCTTGAAGGCACTGAAGCTTTCTTT; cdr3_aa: CASSYGTLEGTEAFF
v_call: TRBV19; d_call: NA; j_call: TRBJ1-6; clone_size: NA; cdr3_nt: TGTGCCAGTAGTCTCTGGGGAATCGTCAATTCACCCCTCCACTTT; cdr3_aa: CASSLWGIVNSPLHF
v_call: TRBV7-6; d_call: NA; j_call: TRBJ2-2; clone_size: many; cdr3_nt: TGTGCCAGCAGCTTATCACGGGAGACCGGGGAGCTGTTTTTT; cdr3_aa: CASSLSRETGELFF
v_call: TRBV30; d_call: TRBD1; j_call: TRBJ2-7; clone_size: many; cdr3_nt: TGTGCCTGGAGTTTCGGGACAGGGCCTTCCGAGCAGTACTTC; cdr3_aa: CAWSFGTGPSEQYF
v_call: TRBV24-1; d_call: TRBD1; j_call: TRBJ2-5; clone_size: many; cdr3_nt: TGTGCCACCAGTGATCGTCGGACAGGGGGCTTTGAGACCCAGTACTTC; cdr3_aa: CATSDRRTGGFETQYF
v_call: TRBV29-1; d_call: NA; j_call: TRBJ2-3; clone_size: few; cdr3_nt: TGCAGCGTTGGGATGAACACAGATACGCAGTATTTT; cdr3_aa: CSVGMNTDTQYF
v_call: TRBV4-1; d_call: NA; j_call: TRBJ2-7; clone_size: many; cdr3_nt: TGCGCCAGCAGCCAAGAACCTAACACGAACTACGAGCAGTACTTC; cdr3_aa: CASSQEPNTNYEQYF
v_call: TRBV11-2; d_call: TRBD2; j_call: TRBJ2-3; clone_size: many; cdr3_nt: TGTGCCAGCAGCTACCCCCGGCGGTCTAGCGGTACTAGCACAGATACGCAGTATTTT; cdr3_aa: CASSYPRRSSGTSTDTQYF
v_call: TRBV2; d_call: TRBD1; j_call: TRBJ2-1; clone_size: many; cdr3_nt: TGTGCCAGCAGTGATGACAGGGGTGAGCAGTTCTTC; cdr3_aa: CASSDDRGEQFF
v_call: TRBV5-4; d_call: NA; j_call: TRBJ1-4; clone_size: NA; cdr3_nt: TGTGCCAGCAGCTTGAATAAGGCAGCAACTAATGAAAAACTGTTTTTT; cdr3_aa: CASSLNKAATNEKLFF
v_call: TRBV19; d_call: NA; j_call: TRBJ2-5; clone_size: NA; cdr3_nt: TGTGCCAGTAGTATCGGCAGTCCCCAAGAGACCCAGTACTTC; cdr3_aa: CASSIGSPQETQYF
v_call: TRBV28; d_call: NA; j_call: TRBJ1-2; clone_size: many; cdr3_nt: TGTGCCAGCAGTTTATTGGGGGGTACTGGCTACACCTTC; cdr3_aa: CASSLLGGTGYTF
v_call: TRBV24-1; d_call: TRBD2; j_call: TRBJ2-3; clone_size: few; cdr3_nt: TGTGCCACCAGTGATTTCCGAGCGGGAGGTTTAGATACGCAGTATTTT; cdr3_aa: CATSDFRAGGLDTQYF
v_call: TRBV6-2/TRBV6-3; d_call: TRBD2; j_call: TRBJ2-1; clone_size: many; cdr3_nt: TGTGCCAGCAGTTACGGGACGGGAGGGTGGCAGGAGCAGTTCTTC; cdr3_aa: CASSYGTGGWQEQFF
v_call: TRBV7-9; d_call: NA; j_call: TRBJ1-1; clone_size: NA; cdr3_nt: TGTGCCAGCAGCTACCTTGGGGGGGGGCAAACTGAAGCTTTCTTT; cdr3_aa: CASSYLGGGQTEAFF
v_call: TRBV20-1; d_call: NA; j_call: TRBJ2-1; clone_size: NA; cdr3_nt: TGCAGTGCTAGAGATCTTGCGGGAACCTACAATGAGCAGTTCTTC; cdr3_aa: CSARDLAGTYNEQFF
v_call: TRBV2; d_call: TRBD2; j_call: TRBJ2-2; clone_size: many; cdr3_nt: TGTGCCAGCAAGACTAGCGGGAGTCCCGGGGAGCTGTTTTTT; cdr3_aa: CASKTSGSPGELFF
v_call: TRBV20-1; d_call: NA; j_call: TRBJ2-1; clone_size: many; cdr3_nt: TGCAGTGCTAGTGGGACTGAAGGATTC; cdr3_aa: CSASGTEGF
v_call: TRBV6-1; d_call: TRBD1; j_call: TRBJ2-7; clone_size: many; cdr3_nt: TGTGCCAGCAGTCCCGGAAAGGGGGCCACCTACGAGCAGTACTTC; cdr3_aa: CASSPGKGATYEQYF
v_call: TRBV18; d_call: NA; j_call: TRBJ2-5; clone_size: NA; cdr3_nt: TGTGCCAGCTCACGAAATAAAGAAGAGACCCAGTACTTC; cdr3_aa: CASSRNKEETQYF
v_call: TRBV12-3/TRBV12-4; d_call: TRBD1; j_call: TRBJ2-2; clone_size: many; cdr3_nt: TGTGCCAGCAGTCCCGGCCTGGGACAGCCCCGGAGGAACGGGGAGCTGTTTTTT; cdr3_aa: CASSPGLGQPRRNGELFF
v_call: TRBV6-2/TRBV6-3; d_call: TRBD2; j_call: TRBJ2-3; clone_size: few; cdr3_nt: TGTGCCAGCAGTTTCACTAGCGGGATTACAAATACGCAGTATTTT; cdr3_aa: CASSFTSGITNTQYF
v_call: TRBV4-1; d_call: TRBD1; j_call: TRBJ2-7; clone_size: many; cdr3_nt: TGCGCCAGCAGCCAAGGGTACCCTGACAGGGTGTACGAGCAGTACTTC; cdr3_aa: CASSQGYPDRVYEQYF
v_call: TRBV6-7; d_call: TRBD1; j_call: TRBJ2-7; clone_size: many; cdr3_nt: TGTGCCAGCAGTTACAAGTTGGGACAGGGGGCCTCCTACGAGCAGTACTTC; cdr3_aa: CASSYKLGQGASYEQYF
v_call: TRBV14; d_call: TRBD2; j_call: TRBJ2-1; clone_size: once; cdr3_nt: TGTGCCAGCAGCCTACCGGGACTAGACAATGAGCAGTTCTTC; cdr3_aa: CASSLPGLDNEQFF
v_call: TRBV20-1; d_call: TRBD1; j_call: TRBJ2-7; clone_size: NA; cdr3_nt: TGCAGTGCTCGAGAGGACAGGGGACTCTACGAGCAGTACTTC; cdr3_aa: CSAREDRGLYEQYF
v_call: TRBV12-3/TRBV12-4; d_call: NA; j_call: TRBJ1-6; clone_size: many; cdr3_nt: TGTGCCAGCAGAGGGGTTAATTCACCCCTCCACTTT; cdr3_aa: CASRGVNSPLHF